Listed below are T cell receptor beta chains from one sample, sequenced in a study of blood T cell repertoires in COVID-19. Produced via immunoSEQ multiplex PCR; TCRdb's table is partial and in-frame only. The sample contains some 30,000 clones, about 79% of which appear only once. The sample taken for sequencing was peripheral blood. Receptors were obtained from a human donor in a cohort sampled during active COVID-19. Both conserved end residues are part of each CDR3. Fields, in order: V gene, clone size, J gene, D gene, CDR3 protein, CDR3 DNA. The D gene is left open where the match is weak. Some rows have no size entry. The others give once, few or many, or a class for an expanded clone.

v_gene: TRBV2
abundance: NA
j_gene: TRBJ1-4
d_gene: NA
CDR3aa: CATSGGRNEKLFF
CDR3nt: TGTGCCACCTCGGGGGGGAGGAATGAAAAACTGTTTTTT

v_gene: TRBV7-2
abundance: NA
j_gene: TRBJ1-6
d_gene: NA
CDR3aa: CASSIQGSYNSPLHF
CDR3nt: TGTGCCAGCAGCATACAGGGTAGCTATAATTCACCCCTCCACTTT

v_gene: TRBV6-2/TRBV6-3
abundance: NA
j_gene: TRBJ2-7
d_gene: TRBD2
CDR3aa: CASSRSGGETYEQYF
CDR3nt: TGTGCCAGCAGTAGGAGCGGGGGTGAGACCTACGAGCAGTACTTC

v_gene: TRBV5-5
abundance: once
j_gene: TRBJ2-7
d_gene: TRBD1
CDR3aa: CASSQGVGTHYEQYF
CDR3nt: TGTGCCAGCAGCCAGGGGGTCGGGACGCACTACGAGCAGTACTTC

v_gene: TRBV16
abundance: NA
j_gene: TRBJ2-1
d_gene: NA
CDR3aa: CASSPRRGYNEQFF
CDR3nt: TGTGCCAGCAGCCCCCGCAGGGGCTACAATGAGCAGTTCTTC

v_gene: TRBV4-2
abundance: NA
j_gene: TRBJ2-5
d_gene: NA
CDR3aa: CASSQGLPTGGGVGGDQETQYF
CDR3nt: TGTGCCAGCAGCCAAGGCCTACCTACTGGGGGCGGGGTAGGGGGGGACCAAGAGACCCAGTACTTC

v_gene: TRBV19
abundance: NA
j_gene: TRBJ1-5
d_gene: NA
CDR3aa: CASSMPNSNQPQHF
CDR3nt: TGTGCCAGTAGTATGCCTAATAGCAATCAGCCCCAGCATTTT

v_gene: TRBV27
abundance: NA
j_gene: TRBJ2-5
d_gene: TRBD2
CDR3aa: CASRPLAGVETQYF
CDR3nt: TGTGCCAGCAGGCCACTAGCGGGGGTGGAGACCCAGTACTTC

v_gene: TRBV7-8
abundance: NA
j_gene: TRBJ2-3
d_gene: NA
CDR3aa: CASFLTGGLRTDTQYF
CDR3nt: TGTGCCAGCTTCCTGACAGGCGGTTTACGCACAGATACGCAGTATTTT

v_gene: TRBV5-1
abundance: once
j_gene: TRBJ1-4
d_gene: NA
CDR3aa: CASSLAGTNEKLFF
CDR3nt: TGCGCCAGCAGCTTGGCAGGAACTAATGAAAAACTGTTTTTT

v_gene: TRBV4-2
abundance: NA
j_gene: TRBJ2-7
d_gene: TRBD1
CDR3aa: CASSQQQGADEQYF
CDR3nt: TGTGCCAGCAGCCAACAACAGGGGGCCGACGAGCAGTACTTC

v_gene: TRBV6-5
abundance: NA
j_gene: TRBJ2-2
d_gene: TRBD1
CDR3aa: CASRPGQGSTGELFF
CDR3nt: TGTGCCAGCAGACCGGGACAGGGGTCCACCGGGGAGCTGTTTTTT

v_gene: TRBV5-1
abundance: NA
j_gene: TRBJ2-6
d_gene: TRBD1
CDR3aa: CASSFFRDRSSGANVLTF
CDR3nt: TGCGCCAGCAGCTTTTTCCGGGACAGATCCTCTGGGGCCAACGTCCTGACTTTC

v_gene: TRBV19
abundance: NA
j_gene: TRBJ1-2
d_gene: NA
CDR3aa: CASSIGQPYGYTF
CDR3nt: TGTGCCAGTAGTATCGGACAGCCTTATGGCTACACCTTC

v_gene: TRBV2
abundance: NA
j_gene: TRBJ2-1
d_gene: NA
CDR3aa: CASSEAGTRSEQFF
CDR3nt: TGTGCCAGCAGTGAGGCCGGGACACGGTCTGAGCAGTTCTTC

v_gene: TRBV7-9
abundance: NA
j_gene: TRBJ2-5
d_gene: TRBD1
CDR3aa: CASSLARQGKETQYF
CDR3nt: TGTGCCAGCAGCTTAGCGCGACAGGGGAAGGAGACCCAGTACTTC

v_gene: TRBV7-2
abundance: NA
j_gene: TRBJ2-1
d_gene: NA
CDR3aa: CASSPWGGAMSYNEQFF
CDR3nt: TGTGCCAGCAGCCCCTGGGGGGGGGCTATGTCCTACAATGAGCAGTTCTTC

v_gene: TRBV19
abundance: once
j_gene: TRBJ2-3
d_gene: NA
CDR3aa: CASSMLGSTDTQYF
CDR3nt: TGTGCCAGTAGTATGCTCGGGAGCACAGATACGCAGTATTTT

v_gene: TRBV6-6
abundance: NA
j_gene: TRBJ2-1
d_gene: TRBD1
CDR3aa: CASSAGGGRDEQFF
CDR3nt: TGTGCCAGCAGTGCAGGGGGCGGACGGGATGAGCAGTTCTTC

v_gene: TRBV7-9
abundance: NA
j_gene: TRBJ1-1
d_gene: NA
CDR3aa: CASSWGRTVNTEAFF
CDR3nt: TGTGCCAGCAGCTGGGGGCGGACGGTGAACACTGAAGCTTTCTTT

v_gene: TRBV27
abundance: medium-sized
j_gene: TRBJ1-5
d_gene: NA
CDR3aa: CASTPSGGARQPQHF
CDR3nt: TGTGCCAGCACCCCTTCGGGGGGGGCGCGACAGCCCCAGCATTTT

v_gene: TRBV5-6
abundance: NA
j_gene: TRBJ1-2
d_gene: NA
CDR3aa: CASSLTSSGHYGYTF
CDR3nt: TGTGCCAGCAGCTTGACGAGCAGCGGACACTATGGCTACACCTTC

v_gene: TRBV5-1
abundance: NA
j_gene: TRBJ2-5
d_gene: NA
CDR3aa: CASSPRGDPGGTQYF
CDR3nt: TGCGCCAGCAGCCCCAGGGGCGATCCTGGGGGGACCCAGTACTTC

v_gene: TRBV29-1
abundance: NA
j_gene: TRBJ1-2
d_gene: NA
CDR3aa: CSGRQSNDHGYTF
CDR3nt: TGCAGCGGTAGACAGAGTAACGATCATGGCTACACCTTC

v_gene: TRBV21-1
abundance: NA
j_gene: TRBJ1-5
d_gene: NA
CDR3aa: CASSSTGGNQPQHF
CDR3nt: TGTGCCAGCAGCAGTACAGGGGGCAATCAGCCCCAGCATTTT

v_gene: TRBV4-3
abundance: few
j_gene: TRBJ1-2
d_gene: NA
CDR3aa: CASSQRGFGYGYTF
CDR3nt: TGCGCCAGCAGCCAAAGGGGGTTTGGCTATGGCTACACCTTC

v_gene: TRBV4-3
abundance: once
j_gene: TRBJ1-6
d_gene: NA
CDR3aa: CASSQDTGSSYNSPLHF
CDR3nt: TGCGCCAGCAGCCAAGATACGGGGAGCTCCTATAATTCACCCCTCCACTTT

v_gene: TRBV5-1
abundance: once
j_gene: TRBJ1-1
d_gene: TRBD1
CDR3aa: CASSSGTGNRGTEAFF
CDR3nt: TGCGCCAGCAGCTCAGGGACAGGGAATAGGGGCACTGAAGCTTTCTTT

v_gene: TRBV5-8
abundance: NA
j_gene: TRBJ1-5
d_gene: TRBD1
CDR3aa: CASSPTGFYSNQPQHF
CDR3nt: TGTGCCAGCAGCCCGACAGGGTTCTATAGCAATCAGCCCCAGCATTTT

v_gene: TRBV30
abundance: NA
j_gene: TRBJ2-3
d_gene: NA
CDR3aa: CAWVPGGGDTQYF
CDR3nt: TGTGCCTGGGTCCCGGGGGGCGGAGATACGCAGTATTTT

v_gene: TRBV11-3
abundance: NA
j_gene: TRBJ2-3
d_gene: TRBD1
CDR3aa: CASSLGQGIDTDTQYF
CDR3nt: TGTGCCAGCAGCTTAGGACAGGGGATTGACACAGATACGCAGTATTTT

v_gene: TRBV4-3
abundance: NA
j_gene: TRBJ2-3
d_gene: TRBD2
CDR3aa: CASSQDLGLAGGPTDTQYF
CDR3nt: TGCGCCAGCAGCCAAGATTTGGGACTAGCGGGGGGGCCCACAGATACGCAGTATTTT

v_gene: TRBV2
abundance: NA
j_gene: TRBJ1-6
d_gene: NA
CDR3aa: CASSGEVWPLHF
CDR3nt: TGTGCCAGCAGTGGGGAGGTGTGGCCCCTCCACTTT

v_gene: TRBV28
abundance: few
j_gene: TRBJ2-1
d_gene: TRBD1
CDR3aa: CASSDRGSYNEQFF
CDR3nt: TGTGCCAGCAGTGACAGGGGCTCCTACAATGAGCAGTTCTTC

v_gene: TRBV18
abundance: once
j_gene: TRBJ1-5
d_gene: TRBD1
CDR3aa: CASSLGTGRDQPQHF
CDR3nt: TGTGCCAGCTCACTAGGGACAGGGAGGGATCAGCCCCAGCATTTT

v_gene: TRBV3-1/TRBV3-2
abundance: once
j_gene: TRBJ2-4
d_gene: TRBD2
CDR3aa: CASSLGGLANIQYF
CDR3nt: TGTGCCAGCAGCCTCGGGGGACTAGCGAACATTCAGTACTTC

v_gene: TRBV6-5
abundance: NA
j_gene: TRBJ1-2
d_gene: TRBD1
CDR3aa: CARRAGGPANYGYTF
CDR3nt: TGTGCCAGGCGGGCAGGGGGACCAGCTAACTATGGCTACACCTTC

v_gene: TRBV10-3
abundance: NA
j_gene: TRBJ2-3
d_gene: NA
CDR3aa: CAISEARGKYF
CDR3nt: TGTGCCATCAGTGAGGCCCGTGGCAAATATTTT

v_gene: TRBV28
abundance: NA
j_gene: TRBJ1-2
d_gene: NA
CDR3aa: CASSVDRIYGYTF
CDR3nt: TGTGCCAGCAGTGTCGACAGGATCTATGGCTACACCTTC

v_gene: TRBV15
abundance: NA
j_gene: TRBJ2-7
d_gene: TRBD1
CDR3aa: CATSRDRGPEEQYF
CDR3nt: TGTGCCACCAGCAGGGACAGGGGGCCGGAAGAGCAGTACTTC

v_gene: TRBV18
abundance: once
j_gene: TRBJ1-5
d_gene: TRBD1
CDR3aa: CASSQDRDSQPQHF
CDR3nt: TGTGCCAGCTCACAGGACAGGGACTCCCAGCCCCAGCATTTT